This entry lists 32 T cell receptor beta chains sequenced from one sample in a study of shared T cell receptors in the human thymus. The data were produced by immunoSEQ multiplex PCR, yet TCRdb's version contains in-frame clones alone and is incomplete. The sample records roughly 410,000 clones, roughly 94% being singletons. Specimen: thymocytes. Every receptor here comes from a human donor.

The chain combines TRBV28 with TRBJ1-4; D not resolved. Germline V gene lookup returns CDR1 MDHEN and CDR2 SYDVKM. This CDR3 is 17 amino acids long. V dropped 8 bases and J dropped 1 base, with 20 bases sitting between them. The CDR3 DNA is TGTGCCAGCCATAAGTTTCCGGAACAGAGAACTAATGAAAAACTGTTTTTT. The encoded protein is CASHKFPEQRTNEKLFF.

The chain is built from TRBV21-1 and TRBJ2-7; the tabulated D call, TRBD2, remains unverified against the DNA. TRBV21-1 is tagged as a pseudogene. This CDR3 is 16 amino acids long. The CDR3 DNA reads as TGTGCCAGCAGCAGAAGTGTACTAGCGGGGTTCTACGAGCAGTACTTC. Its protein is CASSRSVLAGFYEQYF.

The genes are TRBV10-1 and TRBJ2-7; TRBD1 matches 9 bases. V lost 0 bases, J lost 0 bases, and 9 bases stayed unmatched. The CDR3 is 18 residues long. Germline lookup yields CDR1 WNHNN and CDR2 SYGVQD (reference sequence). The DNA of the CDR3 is TGCGCCAGCAGTGAGTCGAGGGTCGGGGGACAGGGCTCCTACGAGCAGTACTTC. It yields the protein CASSESRVGGQGSYEQYF.

DNA for the CDR3: TGTGCCAGCAGTGAGAAGGTTCTAGCCAAAAACATTCAGTACTTC. This codes for CASSEKVLAKNIQYF. The chain joins TRBV2 to TRBJ2-4; no definite D call. The CDR3 length is 15 residues. Germline V lookup: CDR1 SNHLY, CDR2 FYNNEI. Trimming left V 3 bases short and J 0 bases short, with 9 bases between. The complete variable domain, with remaining parts taken from reference TRBV2 and TRBJ2-4, reads EPEVTQTPSHQVTQMGQEVILRCVPISNHLYFYWYRQILGQKVEFLVSFYNNEISEKSEIFDDQFSVERPDGSNFTLKIRSTKLEDSAMYFCASSEKVLAKNIQYFGAGTRLSVL.

The CDR3 bases are TGTGCCAGCGACGGGCGGGACTATGGCTACACCTTC. It translates to CASDGRDYGYTF. The chain couples TRBV18 to TRBJ1-2; D is uncertain. V shed 8 bases and J shed 3 bases, with 10 bases lying between them. CDR3 size: 12 residues. Germline CDR1 and CDR2: KGHSH and LQKENI.

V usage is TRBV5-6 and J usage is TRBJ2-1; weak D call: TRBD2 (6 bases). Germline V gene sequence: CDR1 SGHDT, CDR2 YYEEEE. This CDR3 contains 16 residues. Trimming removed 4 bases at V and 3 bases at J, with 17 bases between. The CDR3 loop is CASSQVGRSIYNEQFF. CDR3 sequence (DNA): TGTGCCAGCAGCCAGGTTGGGAGGTCTATCTACAATGAGCAGTTCTTC.

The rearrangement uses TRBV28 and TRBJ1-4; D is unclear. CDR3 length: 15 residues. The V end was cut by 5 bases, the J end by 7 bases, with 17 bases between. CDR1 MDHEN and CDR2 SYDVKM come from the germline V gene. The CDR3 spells CASSPQGILGEKLFF. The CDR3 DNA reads TGTGCCAGCAGTCCCCAAGGTATTCTGGGTGAAAAACTGTTTTTT.

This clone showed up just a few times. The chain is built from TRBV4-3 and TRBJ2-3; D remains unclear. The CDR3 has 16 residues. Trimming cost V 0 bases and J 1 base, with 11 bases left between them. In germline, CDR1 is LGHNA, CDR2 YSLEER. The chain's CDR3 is CASSQESPGGTDTQYF. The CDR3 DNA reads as TGCGCCAGCAGCCAAGAGTCGCCAGGCGGCACAGATACGCAGTATTTT.

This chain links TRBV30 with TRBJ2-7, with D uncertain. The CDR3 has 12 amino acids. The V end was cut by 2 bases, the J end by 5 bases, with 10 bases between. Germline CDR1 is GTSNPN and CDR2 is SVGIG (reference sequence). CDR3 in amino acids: CAWSNLGNEQYF. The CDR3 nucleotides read TGTGCCTGGAGTAATCTGGGGAACGAGCAGTACTTC.

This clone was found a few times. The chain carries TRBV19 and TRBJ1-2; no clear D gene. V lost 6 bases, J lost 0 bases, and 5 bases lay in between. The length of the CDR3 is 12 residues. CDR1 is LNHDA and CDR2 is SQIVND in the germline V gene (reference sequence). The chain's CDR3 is CASRGANYGYTF. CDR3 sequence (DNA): TGTGCCAGTAGGGGTGCTAACTATGGCTACACCTTC.

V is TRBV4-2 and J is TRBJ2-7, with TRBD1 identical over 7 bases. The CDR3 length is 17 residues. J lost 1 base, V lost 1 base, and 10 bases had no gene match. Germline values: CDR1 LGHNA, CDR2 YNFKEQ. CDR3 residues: CASSQGVWDSKSYEQYF. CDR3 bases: TGTGCCAGCAGCCAAGGGGTTTGGGACAGCAAATCCTACGAGCAGTACTTC.

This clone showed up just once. CDR3 nucleotides: TGTGCCAGCAAATTCGGAGGGGCCTACGGGGGGTCTATCTATGGCTACACCTTC. Protein product: CASKFGGAYGGSIYGYTF. The V call is TRBV13, the J call TRBJ1-2; D perhaps matches TRBD1 (5 bases). V was clipped by 7 bases and J by 4 bases, with 28 bases between them. This CDR3 has 18 amino acids. Germline CDR1 PRHDT, CDR2 FYEKMQ (reference sequence).

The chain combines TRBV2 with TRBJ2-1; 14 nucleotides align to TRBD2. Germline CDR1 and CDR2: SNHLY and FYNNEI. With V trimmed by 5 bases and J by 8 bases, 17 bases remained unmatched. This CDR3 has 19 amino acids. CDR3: CASSLPGTSGSSDRYEQFF. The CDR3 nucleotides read TGTGCCAGCAGTTTACCCGGGACTAGCGGGAGTAGTGATCGGTATGAGCAGTTCTTC.

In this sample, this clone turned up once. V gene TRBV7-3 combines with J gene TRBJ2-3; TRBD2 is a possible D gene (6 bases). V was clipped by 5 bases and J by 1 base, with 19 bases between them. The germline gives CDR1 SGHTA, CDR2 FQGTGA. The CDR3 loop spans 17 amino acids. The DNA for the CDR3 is TGTGCCAGCAGCCAAGGCGGGGTAGCGGAACGCACAGATACGCAGTATTTT. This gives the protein CASSQGGVAERTDTQYF.

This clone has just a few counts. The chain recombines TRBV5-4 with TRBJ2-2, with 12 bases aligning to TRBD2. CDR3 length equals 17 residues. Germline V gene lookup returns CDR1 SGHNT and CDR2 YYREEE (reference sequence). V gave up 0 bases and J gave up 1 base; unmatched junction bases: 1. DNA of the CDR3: TGTGCCAGCAGCTTGGAGGGACTAGCGGGGAACACCGGGGAGCTGTTTTTT. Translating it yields CASSLEGLAGNTGELFF.

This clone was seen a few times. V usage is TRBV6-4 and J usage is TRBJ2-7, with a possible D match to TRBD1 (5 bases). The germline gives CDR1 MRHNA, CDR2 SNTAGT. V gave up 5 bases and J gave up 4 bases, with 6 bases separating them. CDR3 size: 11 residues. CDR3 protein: CASSRGYEQYF. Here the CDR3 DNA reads TGTGCCAGCAGTAGGGGTTACGAGCAGTACTTC.

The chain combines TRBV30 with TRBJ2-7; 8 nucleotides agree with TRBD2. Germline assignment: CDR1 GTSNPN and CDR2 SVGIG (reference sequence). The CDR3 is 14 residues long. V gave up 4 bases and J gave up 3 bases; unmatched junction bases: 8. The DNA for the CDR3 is TGTGCCTGGACCCACCCGGGGGGGGGCTACGAGCAGTACTTC. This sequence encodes CAWTHPGGGYEQYF.

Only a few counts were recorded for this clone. The CDR3 protein is CASSEFRTYYGYTF. The CDR3 DNA sequence: TGCGCCAGCAGTGAGTTCCGGACCTACTATGGCTACACCTTC. The V call is TRBV10-2, the J call TRBJ1-2; no firm D call. The CDR3 has 14 residues. Trimming took 1 base from V and 3 from J, leaving 9 bases between them. CDR1 is WSHSY and CDR2 is SAAADI in the germline V gene.

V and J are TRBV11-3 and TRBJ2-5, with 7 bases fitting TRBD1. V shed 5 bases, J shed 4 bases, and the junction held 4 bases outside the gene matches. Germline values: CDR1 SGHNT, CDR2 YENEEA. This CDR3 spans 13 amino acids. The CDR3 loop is CASSLYRGETQYF. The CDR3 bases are TGTGCCAGCAGCCTTTACAGGGGAGAGACCCAGTACTTC. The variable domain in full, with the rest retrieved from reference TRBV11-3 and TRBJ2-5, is EAGVVQSPRYKIIEKKQPVAFWCNPISGHNTLYWYLQNLGQGPELLIRYENEEAVDDSQLPKDRFSAERLKGVDSTLKIQPAELGDSAVYLCASSLYRGETQYFGPGTRLLVL.

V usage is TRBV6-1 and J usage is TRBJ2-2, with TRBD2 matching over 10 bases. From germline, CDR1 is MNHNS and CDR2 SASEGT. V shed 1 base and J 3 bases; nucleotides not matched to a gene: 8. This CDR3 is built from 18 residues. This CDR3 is CASSEGSGRARDTGELFF. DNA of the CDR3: TGTGCCAGCAGTGAAGGCAGCGGGAGGGCCCGGGACACCGGGGAGCTGTTTTTT.

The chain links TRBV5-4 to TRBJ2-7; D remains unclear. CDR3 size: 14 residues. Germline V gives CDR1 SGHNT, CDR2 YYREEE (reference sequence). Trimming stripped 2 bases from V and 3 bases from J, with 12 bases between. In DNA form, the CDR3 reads TGTGCCAGCAGCTTAACTACCCAGAGCTACGAGCAGTACTTC. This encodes CASSLTTQSYEQYF.

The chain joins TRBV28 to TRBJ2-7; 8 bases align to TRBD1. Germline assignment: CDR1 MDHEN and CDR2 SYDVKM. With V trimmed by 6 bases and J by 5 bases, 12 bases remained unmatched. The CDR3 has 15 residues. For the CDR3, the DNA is TGTGCCAGCAGCGAACGGGACAGGAGCACGGACGAGCAGTACTTC. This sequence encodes CASSERDRSTDEQYF.

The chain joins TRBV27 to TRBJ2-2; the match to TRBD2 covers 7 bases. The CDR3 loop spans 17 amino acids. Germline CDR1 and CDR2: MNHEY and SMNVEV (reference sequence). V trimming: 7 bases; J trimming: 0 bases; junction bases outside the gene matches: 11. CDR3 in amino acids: CASNPTSLNANTGELFF. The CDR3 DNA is TGTGCCAGCAACCCGACTAGCTTAAACGCGAACACCGGGGAGCTGTTTTTT.

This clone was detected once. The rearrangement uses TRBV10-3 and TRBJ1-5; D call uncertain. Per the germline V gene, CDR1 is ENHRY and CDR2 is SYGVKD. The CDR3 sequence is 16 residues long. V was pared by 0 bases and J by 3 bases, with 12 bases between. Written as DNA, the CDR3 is TGTGCCATCAGTGAGTCCTCTGGGAGGGACAATCAGCCCCAGCATTTT. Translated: CAISESSGRDNQPQHF.

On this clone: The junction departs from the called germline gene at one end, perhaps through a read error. The CDR3 sequence is CACRGHSRLHYNEQFF. CDR3 coding DNA: TGTGCCTGCAGGGGGCATTCGCGACTACACTACAATGAGCAGTTCTTC. The V gene is TRBV6-6, the J gene TRBJ2-1, with 8 bases fitting TRBD1. Per the germline V gene, CDR1 is MNHNY and CDR2 is SVGAGI (reference sequence). CDR3 length: 16 amino acids.

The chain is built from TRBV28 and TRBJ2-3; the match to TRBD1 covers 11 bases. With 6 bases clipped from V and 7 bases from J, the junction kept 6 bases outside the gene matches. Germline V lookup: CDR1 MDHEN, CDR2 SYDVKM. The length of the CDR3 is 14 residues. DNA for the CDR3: TGTGCCAGCAGCCCAGGACAGGGGGCATATACGCAGTATTTT. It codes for CASSPGQGAYTQYF.

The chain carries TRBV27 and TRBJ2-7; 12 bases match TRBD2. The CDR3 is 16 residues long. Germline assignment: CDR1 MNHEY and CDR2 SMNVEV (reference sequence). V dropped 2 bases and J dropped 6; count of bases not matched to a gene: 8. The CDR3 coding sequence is TGTGCCAGCAGTTTACTGCTAGCGGGAGGGCTAGGCGAGCAGTACTTC. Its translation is CASSLLLAGGLGEQYF.

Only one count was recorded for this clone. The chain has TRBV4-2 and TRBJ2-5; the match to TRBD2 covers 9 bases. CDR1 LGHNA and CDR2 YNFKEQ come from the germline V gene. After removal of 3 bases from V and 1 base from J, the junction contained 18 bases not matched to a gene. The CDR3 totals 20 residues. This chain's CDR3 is CASSQWLAQGAGGVQETQYF. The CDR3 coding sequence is TGTGCCAGCAGCCAGTGGCTCGCTCAAGGAGCGGGAGGAGTCCAAGAGACCCAGTACTTC.

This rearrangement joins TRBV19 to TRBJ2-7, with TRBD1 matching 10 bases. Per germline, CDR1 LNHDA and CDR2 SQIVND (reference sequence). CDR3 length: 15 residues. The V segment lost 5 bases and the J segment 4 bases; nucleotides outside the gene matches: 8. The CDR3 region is CASSPSGQGLYEQYF. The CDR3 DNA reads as TGTGCCAGTAGTCCCTCGGGACAGGGGTTGTACGAGCAGTACTTC.

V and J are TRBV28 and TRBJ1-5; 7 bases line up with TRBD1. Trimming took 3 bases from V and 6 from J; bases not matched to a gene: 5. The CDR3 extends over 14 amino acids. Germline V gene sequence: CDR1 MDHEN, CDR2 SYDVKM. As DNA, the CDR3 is TGTGCCAGCAGTTTCGTAGGGGGCGGTCAGCCCCAGCATTTT. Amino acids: CASSFVGGGQPQHF.

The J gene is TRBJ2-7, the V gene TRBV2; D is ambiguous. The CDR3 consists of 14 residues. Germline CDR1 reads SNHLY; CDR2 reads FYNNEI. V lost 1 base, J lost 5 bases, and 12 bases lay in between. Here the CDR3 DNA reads TGTGCCAGCAGTGAAGGTCAGGAGCTGGACGAGCAGTACTTC. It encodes CASSEGQELDEQYF.

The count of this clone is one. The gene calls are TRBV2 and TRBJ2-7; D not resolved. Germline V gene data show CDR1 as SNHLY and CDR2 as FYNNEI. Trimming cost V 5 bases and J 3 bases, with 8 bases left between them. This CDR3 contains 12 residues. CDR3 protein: CASSKAVYEQYF. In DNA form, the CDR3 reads TGTGCCAGCAGTAAGGCTGTCTACGAGCAGTACTTC.